Below are 20 T cell receptor beta chains sequenced from a single sample in a study of CD8+CD57+ T cells in acquired aplastic anemia (dated by TCRdb to between 2017 and 2018). TCRdb lists the instrument as Illumina HiSeq 2000. Genomic DNA was used as template for profiling of TCR beta VDJ combinations and CDR3 sequences. TCRdb reprocessed the public reads (quality trimming at Q25 with fastp, clone calling with MiXCR) and kept in-frame beta chains. Rows matching on CDR3 protein sequence are summarized as one entry with the most common DNA and genes. The sample table holds 180,000 or so distinct CDR3 sequences, of which less than 60% were seen once. The ten largest make up 1.8% of the sample. Flow cytometry had shown CD8+CD57+ cell expansion in the patients selected for sequencing. Specimen: sorted CD4+, CD8+, or CD8+CD57+ T cells (not recorded which) from PBMCs. Source of these receptors: a human donor with aplastic anemia.

This clonotype has a handful of counts. The chain recombines TRBV9 with TRBJ1-5; a possible D gene is TRBD1 (5 bases). CDR1 and CDR2 from the germline V gene are SGDLS and YYNGEE. Trimming stripped 7 bases from V and 3 bases from J, with 14 bases between. The CDR3 is 14 amino acids. The CDR3 DNA sequence: TGTGCCAGCTCTCTGAACGGGGCCAATCAGCCCCAGCATTTT. It codes for CASSLNGANQPQHF. The complete variable domain, with remaining parts taken from reference TRBV9 and TRBJ1-5, reads DSGVTQTPKHLITATGQRVTLRCSPRSGDLSVYWYQQSLDQGLQFLIQYYNGEERAKGNILERFSAQQFPDLHSELNLSSLELGDSALYFCASSLNGANQPQHFGDGTRLSIL.

The CDR3 DNA follows: TGTGCCACCAGGGAGGGGACGTATAATTCACCCCTCCACTTT. Encoded protein: CATREGTYNSPLHF. The chain uses TRBV2 and TRBJ1-6; D may be TRBD1 (5 bases). Trimming shortened V by 10 bases and J by 4 bases, and 14 bases separated the two germline ends. The CDR3 totals 14 residues. Germline V gene data show CDR1 as SNHLY and CDR2 as FYNNEI.

This chain links TRBV7-3 with TRBJ1-1; the D gene is possibly TRBD1 (5 bases). V gave up 8 bases and J gave up 4 bases, with 14 bases separating them. CDR3 length: 13 residues. Germline values: CDR1 SGHTA, CDR2 FQGTGA. CDR3 DNA sequence: TGTGCCAGCGGAATTGGGGGAGGCACTGAAGCTTTCTTT. Translating gives CASGIGGGTEAFF.

This clonotype has a count of ten or more. The J gene is TRBJ2-7, the V gene TRBV7-8, with 7 bases fitting TRBD1. The CDR3 runs 13 residues. Per germline, CDR1 SGHVS and CDR2 FQNEAQ. With V trimmed by 3 bases and J by 3 bases, 2 bases remained unmatched. DNA of the CDR3: TGTGCCAGCAGCTTGGGACAGCTCTACGAGCAGTACTTC. Residues: CASSLGQLYEQYF. Variable domain in full (rest from reference TRBV7-8 and TRBJ2-7): GAGVSQSPRYKVAKRGQDVALRCDPISGHVSLFWYQQALGQGPEFLTYFQNEAQLDKSGLPSDRFFAERPEGSVSTLKIQRTQQEDSAVYLCASSLGQLYEQYFGPGTRLTVT.

The sample holds many counts of this clonotype. V usage is TRBV2 and J usage is TRBJ2-7; a weak D match, TRBD1 (6 bases). The CDR3 has 15 amino acids. Trimming took off 6 bases at V and 3 bases at J, with 18 bases between the two ends. Germline CDR1 and CDR2: SNHLY and FYNNEI. This CDR3 reads CASSPEQGGGYEQYF. The DNA for the CDR3 is TGTGCCAGCAGCCCTGAACAGGGCGGCGGCTACGAGCAGTACTTC.

The chain combines TRBV20-1 with TRBJ2-1; D remains ambiguous. This CDR3 has 15 amino acids. CDR1 is DFQATT and CDR2 is SNEGSKA in the germline V gene (reference sequence). Trimming cost V 5 bases and J 1 base, with 15 bases left between them. The CDR3 bases are TGCAGTGCTCTAGAACAGCGAGTTTCCTACAATGAGCAGTTCTTC. Protein: CSALEQRVSYNEQFF.

J is TRBJ2-5 and V is TRBV25-1; D possibly matches TRBD1 or TRBD2 (5 bases each). This CDR3 region has 14 residues. Trimming pared 2 bases from V and 4 bases from J, leaving 11 bases between. Germline CDR1 reads MGHDK; CDR2 reads SYGVNS. The CDR3: CASSEVGDAETQYF. The CDR3 bases are TGTGCCAGCAGTGAAGTGGGGGACGCAGAGACCCAGTACTTC.

The table lists this clonotype with many counts. The chain has TRBV18 and TRBJ2-5; D call uncertain. CDR1 and CDR2 (germline): KGHSH, LQKENI. V lost 3 bases and J 2 bases, leaving 4 bases between the germline ends. The CDR3 has 12 amino acids. The CDR3, as DNA: TGTGCCAGCTCACCCCCTCAAGAGACCCAGTACTTC. The encoded protein is CASSPPQETQYF.

This clonotype has just a few counts. This chain connects TRBV10-3 to TRBJ1-1; D is perhaps TRBD1 (6 bases). The V end was cut by 4 bases, the J end by 4 bases, with 13 bases between. Germline-derived CDR1 and CDR2 are ENHRY and SYGVKD. The CDR3 totals 14 residues. This CDR3 is CAISVQGIGTEAFF. The CDR3 region has the DNA TGTGCCATCAGTGTACAGGGCATTGGCACTGAAGCTTTCTTT.

This clonotype has a handful of counts. The chain links TRBV20-1 to TRBJ2-5; 8 bases map to TRBD1. V dropped 3 bases and J dropped 1; count of bases not matched to a gene: 7. The CDR3 covers 15 residues. Germline values: CDR1 DFQATT, CDR2 SNEGSKA (reference sequence). The CDR3 DNA reads TGCAGTGCTAGTAGGAAGACAGGGGTCCAAGAGACCCAGTACTTC. It translates to CSASRKTGVQETQYF.

The chain carries TRBV6-1 and TRBJ1-2; 9 bases are a match to TRBD1. CDR3 length: 15 amino acids. The V gene's germline CDR1 is MNHNS and CDR2 SASEGT. V dropped 7 bases and J dropped 4; count of bases not matched to a gene: 10. The CDR3 bases are TGTGCCAGCACCACTCCGGGACAGGGAAGCTATGGCTACACCTTC. This translates into CASTTPGQGSYGYTF.

This clonotype occurred a few times. The gene calls are TRBV2 and TRBJ2-7; D may be TRBD2 (5 bases). Germline assignment: CDR1 SNHLY and CDR2 FYNNEI. Trimming took off 4 bases at V and 4 bases at J, with 17 bases between the two ends. The CDR3 consists of 15 residues. Here the CDR3 reads CASSVAVLVPYEQYF. In DNA form, the CDR3 reads TGTGCCAGCAGTGTGGCAGTACTAGTACCTTACGAGCAGTACTTC.

A few counts support this clonotype. J is TRBJ2-5 and V is TRBV24-1; D unclear. The CDR3 covers 14 residues. V was shortened by 3 bases and J by 1 base, with 8 bases between the two germline ends. The V gene's germline CDR1 is KGHDR and CDR2 SFDVKD. CDR3 amino acids: CATSDPDGQETQYF. In DNA form, the CDR3 reads TGTGCCACCAGTGATCCGGACGGCCAAGAGACCCAGTACTTC.

This clonotype was counted ten times or more. This rearrangement joins TRBV7-3 to TRBJ1-3, with TRBD1 identical over 9 bases. After removal of 5 bases from V and 2 bases from J, the junction contained 13 bases not matched to a gene. This CDR3 has 18 residues. Germline loops: CDR1 SGHTA, CDR2 FQGTGA. The CDR3 loop is CASSLKIFRDRAGNTIYF. The CDR3 DNA reads TGTGCCAGCAGCCTAAAGATCTTCCGGGACAGGGCTGGAAACACCATATATTTT.

The chain is built from TRBV15 and TRBJ1-6; TRBD1 is a possible D gene (5 bases). V was cut by 0 bases and J by 2 bases, with 11 bases left in between. The CDR3 is 17 residues long. Germline lookup yields CDR1 LNHNV and CDR2 YYDKDF (reference sequence). CDR3 region: CATSREKGSTYNSPLHF. CDR3 nucleotide sequence: TGTGCCACCAGCAGAGAAAAGGGGTCGACCTATAATTCACCCCTCCACTTT. Drawing the rest from reference TRBV15 and TRBJ1-6, the complete variable domain is DAMVIQNPRYQVTQFGKPVTLSCSQTLNHNVMYWYQQKSSQAPKLLFHYYDKDFNNEADTPDNFQSRRPNTSFCFLDIRSPGLGDTAMYLCATSREKGSTYNSPLHFGNGTRLTVT.

The chain joins TRBV2 to TRBJ2-7; 7 bases are shared with TRBD1. The CDR3 is 14 residues long. V trimming: 8 bases; J trimming: 2 bases; junction bases outside the gene matches: 9. Germline V gene data show CDR1 as SNHLY and CDR2 as FYNNEI. CDR3 nucleotide sequence: TGTGCCAGCGGGAACGGGCAGGGGGCCTACGAGCAGTACTTC. It translates to CASGNGQGAYEQYF.

This clonotype was found many times. The rearrangement joins TRBV11-2 to TRBJ1-1, with 8 bases lining up with TRBD1. V lost 3 bases and J lost 8; bases outside the gene matches: 5. The CDR3 covers 13 residues. Germline CDR1 reads SGHAT; CDR2 reads FQNNGV. This chain's CDR3 is CASSFDRGGEAFF. Written as DNA, the CDR3 is TGTGCCAGCAGCTTCGACAGGGGCGGAGAAGCTTTCTTT.

V gene TRBV6-5 combines with J gene TRBJ2-7, with 10 nucleotides matching TRBD1. With V trimmed by 2 bases and J by 7 bases, 5 bases remained unmatched. This CDR3 spans 14 amino acids. Germline V CDR1 and CDR2: MNHEY, SVGAGI. For the CDR3, the DNA is TGTGCCAGCAGTTACAGGGCGGGACAGGGGGAGCAGTACTTC. It translates to CASSYRAGQGEQYF.

This chain uses TRBV6-4 with TRBJ1-1; D may be TRBD1 (5 bases). Trimming stripped 2 bases from V and 5 bases from J, with 12 bases between. Looked up from germline, CDR1 is MRHNA and CDR2 is SNTAGT. The CDR3 runs to 14 residues. CDR3 nucleotides: TGTGCCAGCAGTGACGGCAGGGCTGGGACTGAAGCTTTCTTT. Translated, it gives CASSDGRAGTEAFF.

Note on this clonotype: The junction does not match germline at one end; this may be a read error. The chain combines TRBV2 with TRBJ1-6, with TRBD1 identical over 7 bases. Germline V lookup: CDR1 SNHLY, CDR2 FYNNEI. The CDR3 runs 14 residues. DNA of the CDR3: TGTGCCAGCAGCCGCGAACAGGGGAATTCATCCCTCCACTTT. This sequence encodes CASSREQGNSSLHF.